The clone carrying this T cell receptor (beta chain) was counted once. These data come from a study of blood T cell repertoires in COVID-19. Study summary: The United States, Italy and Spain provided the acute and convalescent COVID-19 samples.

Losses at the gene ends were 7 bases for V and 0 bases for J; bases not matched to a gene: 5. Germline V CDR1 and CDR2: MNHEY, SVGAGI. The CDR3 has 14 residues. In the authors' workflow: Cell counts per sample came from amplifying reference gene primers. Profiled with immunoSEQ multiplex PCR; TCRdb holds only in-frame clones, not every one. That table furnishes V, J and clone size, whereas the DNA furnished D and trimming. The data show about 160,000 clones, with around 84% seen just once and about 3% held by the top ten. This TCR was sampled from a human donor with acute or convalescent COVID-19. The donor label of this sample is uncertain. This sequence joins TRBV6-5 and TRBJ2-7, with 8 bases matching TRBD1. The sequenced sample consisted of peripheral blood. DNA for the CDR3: TGTGCCAGCACGAGGACAGGGATCTCCTACGAGCAGTACTTC. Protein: CASTRTGISYEQYF.